A single sample is the source of the 22 T cell receptor beta chains below, sequenced in a study of T cell responses to AZD1222 COVID-19 vaccine. The method was immunoSEQ multiplex PCR; TCRdb's version includes in-frame clones alone and lacks a portion of them. Of some 140,000 clones listed, 75% to 90% are singletons. The material sequenced was peripheral blood, taken on day 0 of AZD1222 vaccination. The receptors shown here come from an adult in good health.

The chain employs TRBV19 and TRBJ1-5; unclear D gene. This CDR3 contains 13 residues. In germline, CDR1 is LNHDA, CDR2 SQIVND (reference sequence). V was clipped by 3 bases and J by 9 bases, with 12 bases between them. The chain's CDR3 is CASSIKEVGPQHF. CDR3 nucleotides: TGTGCCAGTAGTATCAAGGAGGTTGGGCCCCAGCATTTT.

The chain couples TRBV19 to TRBJ1-5, with D possibly matching TRBD1 (5 bases). Germline CDR1 is LNHDA and CDR2 is SQIVND (reference sequence). Trimming took off 4 bases at V and 2 bases at J, with 12 bases between the two ends. The CDR3 has 15 amino acids. The CDR3 nucleotides are TGTGCCAGTAGTAGGGGCGAATCGGGCAATCAGCCCCAGCATTTT. Its translation: CASSRGESGNQPQHF.

CDR3 sequence (DNA): TGTGCCAGCAGTCCGCGGACAGTCTATGGCTACACCTTC. It specifies CASSPRTVYGYTF. This chain joins TRBV6-5 and TRBJ1-2; D perhaps matches TRBD1 (6 bases). Per germline, CDR1 MNHEY and CDR2 SVGAGI. This CDR3 contains 13 residues. Trimming pared 5 bases from V and 4 bases from J, leaving 11 bases between.

This clone was detected only once. The rearrangement uses TRBV10-2 and TRBJ1-1; TRBD1 might be the D (5 bases). The V gene lost 4 bases and the J gene lost 2 bases, with 8 bases spanning the gap. CDR1 and CDR2 (germline): WSHSY, SAAADI. The length of the CDR3 is 13 residues. CDR3 sequence (DNA): TGCGCCAGCAGTGGGGGGAGAAACACTGAAGCTTTCTTT. It translates to CASSGGRNTEAFF.

The chain couples TRBV7-9 to TRBJ1-1; the D is unclear. Trimming shortened V by 5 bases and J by 7 bases, and 17 bases separated the two germline ends. Looked up from germline, CDR1 is SEHNR and CDR2 is FQNEAQ (reference sequence). CDR3 size: 14 residues. Written as DNA, the CDR3 is TGTGCCAGCAGCAAGGAGCTTACAGCAGTTGAAGCTTTCTTT. Translated: CASSKELTAVEAFF.

This rearrangement joins TRBV19 to TRBJ1-1, with TRBD1 matching over 7 bases. This CDR3 is built from 15 residues. Germline CDR1 is LNHDA and CDR2 is SQIVND (reference sequence). Germline trimming cut 6 bases from V and 0 bases from J; bases unmatched to any gene: 7. In DNA, the CDR3 is TGTGCCAGTAGAAGAAGACAGGGTATGAACACTGAAGCTTTCTTT. Translating gives CASRRRQGMNTEAFF.

This chain joins TRBV6-2 or TRBV6-3 and TRBJ1-2; D is unclear. CDR3 length: 13 amino acids. V shed 5 bases and J shed 6 bases, with 13 bases lying between them. Germline CDR1 and CDR2: MNHEY and SVGEGT. The CDR3 bases are TGTGCCAGCAGTCCCGCACGAATAAATGGCTACACCTTC. Its protein is CASSPARINGYTF.

Only a few counts were recorded for this clone. The DNA for the CDR3 is TGTGCCGCTGGGTTGACAGGGTACGACACTGAAGCTTTCTTT. This codes for CAAGLTGYDTEAFF. The J gene is TRBJ1-1, the V gene TRBV28, with 7 bases identical to TRBD1. The germline V gene has CDR1 MDHEN and CDR2 SYDVKM. CDR3 length: 14 residues. Unmatched junction bases numbered 12, after V lost 11 bases and J lost 3 bases.

The rearrangement uses TRBV6-5 and TRBJ2-7, with 7 bases identical to TRBD1. The CDR3 is made up of 14 amino acids. Unmatched junction bases numbered 8, after V lost 7 bases and J lost 2 bases. Per germline, CDR1 MNHEY and CDR2 SVGAGI. The CDR3 nucleotides read TGTGCCAGCACCAAGACAGGGCTACCCTACGAGCAGTACTTC. It yields the protein CASTKTGLPYEQYF.

This clone has just one count. The chain links TRBV28 to TRBJ2-5, with 7 nucleotides matching TRBD1. CDR1 is MDHEN, CDR2 SYDVKM, per germline. The CDR3 covers 15 residues. V lost 5 bases and J lost 3; bases outside the gene matches: 9. The CDR3 loop is CASSLDRVSEETQYF. The CDR3 DNA reads as TGTGCCAGCAGTCTCGACAGGGTGTCGGAAGAGACCCAGTACTTC.

This rearrangement joins TRBV2 to TRBJ2-3; 9 bases align to TRBD2. The trim removed 2 bases at V and 3 bases at J, leaving 12 bases unmatched. The CDR3 is 18 residues long. Germline lookup yields CDR1 SNHLY and CDR2 FYNNEI. CDR3 coding DNA: TGTGCCAGCAGTGAATATGGCGGGGGGGCCGTCGCTACAGATACGCAGTATTTT. Translating gives CASSEYGGGAVATDTQYF.

The rearrangement uses TRBV19 and TRBJ1-4; a possible D gene is TRBD1 (5 bases). CDR1 and CDR2 from the germline V gene are LNHDA and SQIVND (reference sequence). The CDR3 sequence is 14 residues long. V was trimmed by 5 bases and J by 3 bases, leaving 10 bases between them. CDR3 protein: CASSLRGSNEKLFF. The CDR3 region has the DNA TGTGCCAGTAGTTTGAGGGGATCTAATGAAAAACTGTTTTTT.

The genes are TRBV28 and TRBJ2-2; a weak D match, TRBD1 (5 bases). Looked up from germline, CDR1 is MDHEN and CDR2 is SYDVKM. This CDR3 has 14 residues. V gave up 6 bases and J gave up 2 bases, with 10 bases separating them. The CDR3 coding sequence is TGTGCCAGCAGGGAGCAGGGAAACACCGGGGAGCTGTTTTTT. It specifies CASREQGNTGELFF.

V gene TRBV30 combines with J gene TRBJ2-5; D ambiguous. With 4 bases removed from V and 7 bases from J, the gap between germline ends came to 16 bases. The CDR3 length is 13 residues. CDR1 and CDR2 from the germline V gene are GTSNPN and SVGIG (reference sequence). CDR3 sequence reads: CAWTLGRVGTQYF. The CDR3 DNA sequence: TGTGCCTGGACTCTTGGCCGAGTGGGGACCCAGTACTTC.

A remark on this clone: At one end, the junction sequence differs from germline, possibly due to a read error. The chain joins TRBV2 to TRBJ1-2; D is undetermined. Per the germline V gene, CDR1 is SNHLY and CDR2 is FYNNEI. CDR3 length: 12 residues. The CDR3 coding sequence is TGTGCCGGCAGGTCTGCTAACTATGGCTACACCTTC. Encoded protein: CAGRSANYGYTF.

This chain links TRBV30 with TRBJ1-4; no definite D call. V dropped 2 bases and J dropped 7 bases, with 8 bases sitting between them. The CDR3 is made up of 12 amino acids. Looked up from germline, CDR1 is GTSNPN and CDR2 is SVGIG (reference sequence). The CDR3 sequence: CAWSYSGEKLFF. Here the CDR3 DNA reads TGTGCCTGGAGTTACTCGGGTGAAAAACTGTTTTTT.

Of note for this clone: At one end the junction does not follow the germline gene, possibly because of a read error. This chain joins TRBV4-2 and TRBJ2-3; TRBD2 matches 9 bases. The CDR3 has 14 amino acids. CDR1 and CDR2 (germline): LGHNA, YNFKEQ. CDR3 DNA: TGTGCCAGCAGCCAGGGGACTAGCAGAGATACGCAGTATTTT. It translates to CASSQGTSRDTQYF.

V usage is TRBV7-8 and J usage is TRBJ1-5; 7 bases are a match to TRBD1. The CDR3 runs to 14 residues. Germline assignment: CDR1 SGHVS and CDR2 FQNEAQ. Trimming took 5 bases from V and 4 from J; bases not matched to a gene: 5. CDR3 region: CASSPRDSNQPQHF. The CDR3 DNA reads as TGTGCCAGCAGCCCCCGGGACAGTAATCAGCCCCAGCATTTT.

The chain is built from TRBV6-1 and TRBJ1-2, with unresolved D. This CDR3 is 12 amino acids long. The V gene's germline CDR1 is MNHNS and CDR2 SASEGT. Trimming removed 2 bases at V and 8 bases at J, with 9 bases between. CDR3 region: CASSERVGGYTF. CDR3 nucleotide sequence: TGTGCCAGCAGTGAACGCGTCGGGGGCTACACCTTC.

The gene calls are TRBV2 and TRBJ1-5; no clear D gene. Germline V CDR1 and CDR2: SNHLY, FYNNEI. The ends were cut back, 6 bases at V and 1 base at J, with 13 bases in the middle. The CDR3 sequence is 15 residues long. CDR3 region: CASREQRTSNQPQHF. For the CDR3, the DNA is TGTGCCAGCAGAGAACAGAGGACGAGCAATCAGCCCCAGCATTTT.

The gene calls are TRBV29-1 and TRBJ1-2; 8 nucleotides align to TRBD1. This CDR3 spans 13 amino acids. CDR1 and CDR2 from the germline V gene are SQVTM and ANQGSEA. V gave up 2 bases and J gave up 6 bases; unmatched junction bases: 5. DNA for the CDR3: TGCAGCGTTGAACAGGGGGCGGAGGATGGCTACACCTTC. This sequence encodes CSVEQGAEDGYTF.

The chain has TRBV19 and TRBJ2-2; D unclear. In germline, CDR1 is LNHDA, CDR2 SQIVND (reference sequence). The CDR3 runs 11 residues. Deletions cut 8 bases from V and 1 base from J, with 2 bases between. In DNA form, the CDR3 reads TGTGCCAGTGGGAACACCGGGGAGCTGTTTTTT. It codes for CASGNTGELFF.